A single sample is the source of the 22 T cell receptor beta chains below, sequenced in a study of early T cells in non-severe SARS-CoV-2 infection. TCRdb fed the 5' RACE reads into MiXCR, producing one record per CDR3 protein. The table includes about 35,000 distinct CDR3 sequences, more than 5% detected once. The sequenced material came from whole blood. The receptors were sampled from an adult who was a healthcare worker with PCR-confirmed SARS-CoV-2 infection or an uninfected control (not recorded which).

This clonotype showed up just a few times. This chain joins TRBV7-9 and TRBJ2-7; TRBD1 is a possible D gene (6 bases). This CDR3 spans 13 amino acids. Trimming pared 6 bases from V and 4 bases from J, leaving 13 bases between. Germline loops: CDR1 SEHNR, CDR2 FQNEAQ (reference sequence). The CDR3 region has the DNA TGTGCCAGCAGTTTGATCCAGGGGTACGAGCAGTACTTC. The encoded protein is CASSLIQGYEQYF.

This clonotype was seen ten or more times. The CDR3 protein is CASSLSLAGGAYEQYF. CDR3 coding DNA: TGTGCCAGCAGCTTGAGCCTAGCGGGGGGGGCCTACGAGCAGTACTTC. V gene TRBV7-6 combines with J gene TRBJ2-7, with 12 bases aligning to TRBD2. Germline CDR1 and CDR2: SGHVS and FNYEAQ. Unmatched junction bases numbered 5, after V lost 3 bases and J lost 2 bases. The CDR3 is 16 residues long.

The chain recombines TRBV15 with TRBJ2-1, with 9 bases that match TRBD1. J lost 4 bases, V lost 5 bases, and 6 bases had no gene match. CDR3 length: 15 residues. Germline V gene lookup returns CDR1 LNHNV and CDR2 YYDKDF (reference sequence). In DNA, the CDR3 is TGTGCCACCAGCGCCGGGACAGGGACATACAATGAGCAGTTCTTC. It codes for CATSAGTGTYNEQFF.

This clonotype was counted many times. CDR3 sequence reads: CSVPSGGAYEQYF. The CDR3 DNA sequence: TGCAGTGTCCCTAGCGGGGGGGCCTACGAGCAGTACTTC. The chain couples TRBV29-1 to TRBJ2-7; 12 bases are a match to TRBD2. The CDR3 has 13 amino acids. Looked up from germline, CDR1 is SQVTM and CDR2 is ANQGSEA.

Concerning this clonotype itself: A much larger clone differs by one base, so this may be a read error. The V and J genes are TRBV5-5 and TRBJ2-7, with a tentative D call TRBD2 (5 bases). Germline V gene data show CDR1 as SGHKS and CDR2 as YYEKEE (reference sequence). This CDR3 comprises 13 residues. The CDR3 DNA is TGTGCCAGCAGCTTCGGGGAAGCCTACGTGCAGTACTTC. This gives the protein CASSFGEAYVQYF. Full variable domain (rest looked up from reference TRBV5-5 and TRBJ2-7): DAGVTQSPTHLIKTRGQQVTLRCSPISGHKSVSWYQQVLGQGPQFIFQYYEKEERGRGNFPDRFSARQFPNYSSELNVNALLLGDSALYLCASSFGEAYVQYFGPGTRLTVT.

There are many counts of this clonotype. The chain has TRBV10-1 and TRBJ2-5, with 7 bases aligning to TRBD2. CDR1 WNHNN and CDR2 SYGVQD come from the germline V gene (reference sequence). This CDR3 has 17 residues. J gave up 0 bases and V 7 bases, and 14 bases lay outside the gene matches. Here the CDR3 reads CASTLRKTSRYQETQYF. CDR3 coding DNA: TGCGCCAGCACGTTGAGGAAGACTAGCCGGTACCAAGAGACCCAGTACTTC.

Many counts were recorded for this clonotype. The CDR3 nucleotides are TGTGCCAGCAGCACTTCTAGGACCTCCCCCTACGAGCAGTACTTC. Translating it yields CASSTSRTSPYEQYF. The rearrangement uses TRBV7-8 and TRBJ2-7; no clear D gene. V was cut by 5 bases and J by 2 bases, with 16 bases left in between. Germline V gene lookup returns CDR1 SGHVS and CDR2 FQNEAQ. This CDR3 has 15 amino acids.

This clonotype was seen at least ten times. The chain is built from TRBV3-2 and TRBJ2-3; the D call of TRBD2 is as the table states it, not checked on the DNA. TRBV3-2 counts as a pseudogene. The CDR3 is 17 residues long. CDR3 sequence reads: CASSQDPGAGGTDTQYF. The CDR3 coding sequence is TGTGCCAGCAGCCAAGATCCTGGGGCGGGGGGGACAGATACGCAGTATTTT.

Ten or more counts support this clonotype. This chain joins TRBV28 and TRBJ1-5; D may be TRBD1 (6 bases). The CDR3 has 12 residues. Trimming stripped 6 bases from V and 6 bases from J, with 9 bases between. Germline-derived CDR1 and CDR2 are MDHEN and SYDVKM. CDR3 coding DNA: TGTGCCAGCAGGGGGGCGGGTCAGCCCCAGCATTTT. Its translation is CASRGAGQPQHF.

The chain joins TRBV9 to TRBJ1-3; D not resolved. The CDR3 extends over 17 amino acids. Between the trimmed V and J ends, which lost 4 bases and 3 bases, there was a span of 20 bases. The germline V gene has CDR1 SGDLS and CDR2 YYNGEE. As DNA, the CDR3 is TGTGCCAGCAGCACCTTTTCCCCGACAAAGTATGGAAACACCATATATTTT. It codes for CASSTFSPTKYGNTIYF.

In its sample, this clonotype was seen many times. This chain links TRBV18 with TRBJ1-1; 9 nucleotides agree with TRBD1. V was pared by 1 base and J by 0 bases, with 12 bases of the junction left unmatched. Germline V lookup: CDR1 KGHSH, CDR2 LQKENI. This CDR3 has 19 amino acids. CDR3 residues: CASSPLNVGQGLMNTEAFF. The DNA of the CDR3 is TGTGCCAGCTCACCACTCAATGTGGGACAGGGACTTATGAACACTGAAGCTTTCTTT. Filled out from reference TRBV18 and TRBJ1-1, the complete variable domain reads NAGVMQNPRHLVRRRGQEARLRCSPMKGHSHVYWYRQLPEEGLKFMVYLQKENIIDESGMPKERFSAEFPKEGPSILRIQQVVRGDSAAYFCASSPLNVGQGLMNTEAFFGQGTRLTVV.

The chain is built from TRBV5-1 and TRBJ2-6; unclear D gene. The CDR3 has 15 amino acids. Germline V CDR1 and CDR2: SGHRS, YFSETQ. Trimming removed 6 bases at V and 0 bases at J, with 10 bases between. CDR3 DNA: TGCGCCAGCAACGCCGTGATCTCTGGGGCCAACGTCCTGACTTTC. Translated: CASNAVISGANVLTF. Supplemented by reference TRBV5-1 and TRBJ2-6, the full variable domain reads KAGVTQTPRYLIKTRGQQVTLSCSPISGHRSVSWYQQTPGQGLQFLFEYFSETQRNKGNFPGRFSGRQFSNSRSEMNVSTLELGDSALYLCASNAVISGANVLTFGAGSRLTVL.

This clonotype was observed at least ten times. This chain joins TRBV29-1 and TRBJ2-3; D is perhaps TRBD1 (7 bases). Per germline, CDR1 SQVTM and CDR2 ANQGSEA. The CDR3 has 13 residues. Trimming took 3 bases from V and 1 from J, leaving 8 bases between them. The CDR3 DNA is TGCAGCGTTGACAGGGGGGGCACAGATACGCAGTATTTT. Translation: CSVDRGGTDTQYF.

This clonotype occurred many times. The chain recombines TRBV7-2 with TRBJ2-7; 9 bases fit TRBD1. The junction had 7 bases not matched to a gene; V was cut back by 6 bases and J by 1 base. CDR3 length: 15 residues. The V gene's germline CDR1 is SGHTA and CDR2 FQGNSA. The CDR3 protein is CASRNPGQGSYEQYF. CDR3 DNA: TGTGCCAGCAGGAACCCGGGACAGGGATCCTACGAGCAGTACTTC. The full variable domain, completed using reference TRBV7-2 and TRBJ2-7, is GAGVSQSPSNKVTEKGKDVELRCDPISGHTALYWYRQSLGQGLEFLIYFQGNSAPDKSGLPSDRFSAERTGGSVSTLTIQRTQQEDSAVYLCASRNPGQGSYEQYFGPGTRLTVT.

There are many counts of this clonotype. The V and J genes are TRBV6-5 and TRBJ1-1, with D maybe TRBD1 (6 bases). CDR3 length: 13 amino acids. V was pared by 5 bases and J by 3 bases, with 10 bases between. Germline V gene sequence: CDR1 MNHEY, CDR2 SVGAGI. CDR3 loop: CASSKRQDTEAFF. In DNA, the CDR3 is TGTGCCAGCAGTAAAAGACAGGACACTGAAGCTTTCTTT.

This clonotype was counted ten times or more. The genes are TRBV30 and TRBJ1-1; a weak D match, TRBD1 (5 bases). Per germline, CDR1 GTSNPN and CDR2 SVGIG (reference sequence). This CDR3 comprises 12 residues. Trimming left V 0 bases short and J 4 bases short, with 6 bases between. The CDR3 protein is CAWSVGGTEAFF. Here the CDR3 DNA reads TGTGCCTGGAGTGTGGGGGGCACTGAAGCTTTCTTT. The full variable domain, in which reference TRBV30 and TRBJ1-1 provide the parts outside the CDR3, is SQTIHQWPATLVQPVGSPLSLECTVEGTSNPNLYWYRQAAGRGLQLLFYSVGIGQISSEVPQNLSASRPQDRQFILSSKKLLLSDSGFYLCAWSVGGTEAFFGQGTRLTVV.

This clonotype was picked up many times. The chain links TRBV12-3 or TRBV12-4 to TRBJ2-3; 9 bases are shared with TRBD1. The J segment lost 2 bases and the V segment lost 0 bases, leaving 0 bases of the junction unmatched. This CDR3 has 15 amino acids. The CDR3 loop reads CASSLAQGATDTQYF. As DNA, the CDR3 is TGTGCCAGCAGTTTAGCACAGGGGGCCACAGATACGCAGTATTTT.

This rearrangement joins TRBV5-1 to TRBJ2-4; D perhaps matches TRBD1 (6 bases). The CDR3 has 20 residues. The V end was cut by 0 bases, the J end by 0 bases, with 22 bases between. Germline V gene lookup returns CDR1 SGHRS and CDR2 YFSETQ. The DNA for the CDR3 is TGCGCCAGCAGCTTGGTAACAGGGAATATTGCAGCCTCAGCCAAAAACATTCAGTACTTC. Protein product: CASSLVTGNIAASAKNIQYF. The whole variable domain, remainder taken from reference TRBV5-1 and TRBJ2-4, is KAGVTQTPRYLIKTRGQQVTLSCSPISGHRSVSWYQQTPGQGLQFLFEYFSETQRNKGNFPGRFSGRQFSNSRSEMNVSTLELGDSALYLCASSLVTGNIAASAKNIQYFGAGTRLSVL.

This clonotype was detected many times. V usage is TRBV11-3 and J usage is TRBJ2-2; 12 bases map to TRBD1. Looked up from germline, CDR1 is SGHNT and CDR2 is YENEEA. After removal of 4 bases from V and 6 bases from J, the junction contained 3 bases not matched to a gene. The CDR3 runs 15 residues. DNA for the CDR3: TGTGCCAGCAGCTCGGGACAGGGGGCCCCCGGGGAGCTGTTTTTT. It codes for CASSSGQGAPGELFF.

The table lists this clonotype with many counts. The chain recombines TRBV29-1 with TRBJ2-2; 9 bases are shared with TRBD1. The V segment lost 6 bases and the J segment 5 bases; nucleotides outside the gene matches: 10. Germline V gene sequence: CDR1 SQVTM, CDR2 ANQGSEA. This CDR3 comprises 15 residues. The CDR3 protein is CSVGQGPAGTGELFF. Here the CDR3 DNA reads TGCAGCGTGGGACAGGGACCAGCAGGGACCGGGGAGCTGTTTTTT.

The genes are TRBV12-3 or TRBV12-4 and TRBJ2-3; D is unresolved. With 6 bases removed from V and 5 bases from J, the gap between germline ends came to 6 bases. This CDR3 is built from 11 residues. The CDR3: CASSHLDTQYF. CDR3 coding DNA: TGTGCCAGCAGCCACTTAGATACGCAGTATTTT.

The chain is built from TRBV12-3 or TRBV12-4 and TRBJ2-2, with 14 nucleotides matching TRBD2. CDR3 length: 18 amino acids. The J segment lost 3 bases and the V segment lost 2 bases, leaving 5 bases of the junction unmatched. Here the CDR3 DNA reads TGTGCCAGCAGTTTAAGGCGGACTAGCGGGGGGCACACCGGGGAGCTGTTTTTT. Protein sequence: CASSLRRTSGGHTGELFF.